This TCR beta chain comes out of a study of T cell repertoires in cytomegalovirus infection. Study-level points and caveats: In two of eight donors, the top clonotype was HLA-C-restricted CMV-specific.

From the reads, TCRdb called clonotypes with MiXCR, one entry per CDR3 protein. This table holds about 190,000 distinct CDR3 sequences, approximately 30% found once. Deletions cut 3 bases from V and 4 bases from J, with 13 bases between. Germline values: CDR1 SGHRS, CDR2 YFSETQ. The CDR3 loop spans 15 amino acids. In the case of this clonotype: Its antigen is undetermined.

The material sequenced was PBMCs. This TCR came from a human donor in good health (CMV status not recorded). Some clones in this sample may be carry-over from other donors' samples. The rearrangement links TRBV5-1 to TRBJ2-2; either TRBD1 or TRBD2 may supply D (5 bases each). The chain's CDR3 is CASSSPGRGTGELFF. The CDR3 DNA follows: TGCGCCAGCAGCTCTCCGGGAAGGGGCACCGGGGAGCTGTTTTTT.